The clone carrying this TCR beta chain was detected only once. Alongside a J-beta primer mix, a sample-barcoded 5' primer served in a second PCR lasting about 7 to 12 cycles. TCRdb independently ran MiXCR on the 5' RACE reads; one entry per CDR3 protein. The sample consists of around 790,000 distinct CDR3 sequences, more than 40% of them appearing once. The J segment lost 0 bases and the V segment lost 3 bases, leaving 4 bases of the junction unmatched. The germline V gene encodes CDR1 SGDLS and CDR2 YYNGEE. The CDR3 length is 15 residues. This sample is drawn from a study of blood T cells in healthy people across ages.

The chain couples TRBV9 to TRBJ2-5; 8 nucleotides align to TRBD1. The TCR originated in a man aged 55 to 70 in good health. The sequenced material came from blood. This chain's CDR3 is CASSAQGGNQETQYF. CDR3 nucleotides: TGTGCCAGCAGCGCACAGGGGGGTAACCAAGAGACCCAGTACTTC.